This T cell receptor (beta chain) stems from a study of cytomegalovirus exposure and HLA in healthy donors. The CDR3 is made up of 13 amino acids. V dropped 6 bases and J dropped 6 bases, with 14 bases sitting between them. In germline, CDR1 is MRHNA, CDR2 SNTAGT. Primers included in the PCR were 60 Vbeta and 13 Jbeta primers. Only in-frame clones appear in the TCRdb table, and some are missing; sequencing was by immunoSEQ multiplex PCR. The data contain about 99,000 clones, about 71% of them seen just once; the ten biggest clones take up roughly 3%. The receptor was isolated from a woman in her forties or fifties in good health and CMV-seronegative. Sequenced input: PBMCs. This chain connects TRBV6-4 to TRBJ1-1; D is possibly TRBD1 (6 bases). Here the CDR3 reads CASSSQPGAEAFF. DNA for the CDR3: TGTGCCAGCAGCTCTCAACCAGGGGCTGAAGCTTTCTTT.